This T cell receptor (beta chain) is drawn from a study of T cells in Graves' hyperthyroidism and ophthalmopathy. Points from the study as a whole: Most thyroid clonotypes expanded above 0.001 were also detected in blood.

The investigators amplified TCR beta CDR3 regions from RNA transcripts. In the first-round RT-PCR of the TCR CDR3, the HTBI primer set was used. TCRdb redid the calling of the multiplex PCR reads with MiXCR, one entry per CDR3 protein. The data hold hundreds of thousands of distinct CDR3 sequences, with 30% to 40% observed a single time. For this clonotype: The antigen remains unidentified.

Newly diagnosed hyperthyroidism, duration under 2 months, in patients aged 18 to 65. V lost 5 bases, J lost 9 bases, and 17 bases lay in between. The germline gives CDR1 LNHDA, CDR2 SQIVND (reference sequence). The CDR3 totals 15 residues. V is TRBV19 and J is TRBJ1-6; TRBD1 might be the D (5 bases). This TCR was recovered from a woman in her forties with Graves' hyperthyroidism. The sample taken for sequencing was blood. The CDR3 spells CASSPSDLGGSPLHF. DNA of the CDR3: TGTGCCAGTAGTCCCTCCGACCTGGGGGGTTCACCCCTCCACTTT.